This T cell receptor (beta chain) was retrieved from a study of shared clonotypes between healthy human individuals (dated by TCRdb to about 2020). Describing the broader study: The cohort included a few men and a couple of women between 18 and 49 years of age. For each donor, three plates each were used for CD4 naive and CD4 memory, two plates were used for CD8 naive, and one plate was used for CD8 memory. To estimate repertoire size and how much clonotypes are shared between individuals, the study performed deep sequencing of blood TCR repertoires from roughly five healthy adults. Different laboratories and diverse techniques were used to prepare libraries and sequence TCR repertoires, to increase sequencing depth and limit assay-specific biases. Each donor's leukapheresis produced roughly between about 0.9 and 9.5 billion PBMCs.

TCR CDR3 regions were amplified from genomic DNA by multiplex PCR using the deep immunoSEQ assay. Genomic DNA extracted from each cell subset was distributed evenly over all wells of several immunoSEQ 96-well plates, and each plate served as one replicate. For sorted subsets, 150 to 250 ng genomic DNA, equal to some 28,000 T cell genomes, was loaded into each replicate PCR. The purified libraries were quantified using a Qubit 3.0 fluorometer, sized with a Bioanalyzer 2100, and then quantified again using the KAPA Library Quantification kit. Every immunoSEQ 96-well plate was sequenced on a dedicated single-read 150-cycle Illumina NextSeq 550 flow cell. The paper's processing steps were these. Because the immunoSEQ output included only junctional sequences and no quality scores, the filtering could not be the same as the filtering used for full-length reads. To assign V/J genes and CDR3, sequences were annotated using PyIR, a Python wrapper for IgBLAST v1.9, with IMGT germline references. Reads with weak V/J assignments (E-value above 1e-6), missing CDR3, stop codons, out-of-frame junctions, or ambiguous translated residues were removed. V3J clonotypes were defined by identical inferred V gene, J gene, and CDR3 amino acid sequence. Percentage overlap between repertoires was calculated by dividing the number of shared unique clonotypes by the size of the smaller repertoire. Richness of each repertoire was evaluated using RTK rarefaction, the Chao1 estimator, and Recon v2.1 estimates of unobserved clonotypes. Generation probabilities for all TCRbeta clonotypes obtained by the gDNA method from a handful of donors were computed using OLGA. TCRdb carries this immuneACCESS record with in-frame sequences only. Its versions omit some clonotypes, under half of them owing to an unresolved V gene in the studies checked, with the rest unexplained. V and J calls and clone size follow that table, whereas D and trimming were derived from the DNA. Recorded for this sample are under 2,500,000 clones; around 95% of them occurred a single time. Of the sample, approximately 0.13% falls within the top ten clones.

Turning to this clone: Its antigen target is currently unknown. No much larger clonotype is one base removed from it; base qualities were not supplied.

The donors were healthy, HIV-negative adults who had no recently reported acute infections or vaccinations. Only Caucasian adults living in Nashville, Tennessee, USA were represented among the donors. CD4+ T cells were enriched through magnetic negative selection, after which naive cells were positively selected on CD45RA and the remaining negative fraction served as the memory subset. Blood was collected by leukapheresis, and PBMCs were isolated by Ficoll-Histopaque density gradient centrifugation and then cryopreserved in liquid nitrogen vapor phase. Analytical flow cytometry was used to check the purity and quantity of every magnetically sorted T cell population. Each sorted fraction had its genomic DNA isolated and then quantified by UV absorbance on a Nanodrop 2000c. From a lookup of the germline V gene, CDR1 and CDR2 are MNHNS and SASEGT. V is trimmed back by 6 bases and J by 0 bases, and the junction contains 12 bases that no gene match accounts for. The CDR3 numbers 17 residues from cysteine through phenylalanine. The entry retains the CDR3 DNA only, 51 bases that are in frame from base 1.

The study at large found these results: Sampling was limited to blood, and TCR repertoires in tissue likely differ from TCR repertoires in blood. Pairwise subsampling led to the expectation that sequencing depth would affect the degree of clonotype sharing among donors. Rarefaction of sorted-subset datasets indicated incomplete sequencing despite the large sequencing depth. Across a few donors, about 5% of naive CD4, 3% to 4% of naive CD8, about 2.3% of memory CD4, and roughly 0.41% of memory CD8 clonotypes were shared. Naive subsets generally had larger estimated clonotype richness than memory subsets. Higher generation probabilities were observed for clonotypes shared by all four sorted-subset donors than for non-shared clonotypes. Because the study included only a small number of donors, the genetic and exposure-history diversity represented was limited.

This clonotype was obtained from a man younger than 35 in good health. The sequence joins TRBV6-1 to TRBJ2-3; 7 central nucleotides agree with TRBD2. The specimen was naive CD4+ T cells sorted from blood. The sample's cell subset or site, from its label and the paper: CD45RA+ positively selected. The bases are TGTGCCAGCAGCGAAAATAGCGGGCCAACTAGCACAGATACGCAGTATTTT. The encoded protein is CASSENSGPTSTDTQYF.